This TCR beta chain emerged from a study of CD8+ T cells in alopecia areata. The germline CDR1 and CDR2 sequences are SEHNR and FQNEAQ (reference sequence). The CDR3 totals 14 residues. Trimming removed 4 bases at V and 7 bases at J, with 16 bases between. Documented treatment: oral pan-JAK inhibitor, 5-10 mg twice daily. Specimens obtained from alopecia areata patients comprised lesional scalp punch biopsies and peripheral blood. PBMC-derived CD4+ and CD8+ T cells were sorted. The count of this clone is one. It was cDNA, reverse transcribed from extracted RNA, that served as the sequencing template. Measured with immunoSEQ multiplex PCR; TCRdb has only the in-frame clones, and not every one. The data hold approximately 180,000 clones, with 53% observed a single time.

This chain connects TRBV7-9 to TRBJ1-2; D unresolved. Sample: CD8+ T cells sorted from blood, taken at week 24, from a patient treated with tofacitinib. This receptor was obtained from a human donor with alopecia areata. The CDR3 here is CASSSTGRESGYTF. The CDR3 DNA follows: TGTGCCAGCAGCTCCACCGGGAGAGAGTCTGGCTACACCTTC.